This TCR beta chain is drawn from a study of cytomegalovirus exposure and HLA in healthy donors. The germline CDR1 and CDR2 sequences are SGHRS and YFSETQ. V was shortened by 5 bases and J by 2 bases, with 14 bases between the two germline ends. This CDR3 has 15 amino acids. Points from the study as a whole: Immune exposure information comprised only CMV serostatus. In a later analysis, TCR beta V- and J-gene trimming was associated with a missense DCLRE1C variant. Many donors carried some public TCRs, although rarity characterized most TCR sequences.

With regard to this clone: Its antigen is still unknown.

PCR involved 60 Vbeta and 13 Jbeta primers. In the source study's methods: Tens of millions of unique TCR beta chains, 9.5 million to 14 million shared, were counted in a later analysis. The table came from immunoSEQ multiplex PCR; TCRdb's copy has only in-frame clones and leaves some out. From that table come the V and J calls and clone size; the DNA was used to work out D and trimming. The table records 180,000 or so clones, roughly 90% of them present only once. Sequencing input: PBMCs. The genes are TRBV5-1 and TRBJ2-1; perhaps TRBD1 as D (8 bases). The TCR sequence derives from a woman in her 30s in good health and CMV-seronegative. The CDR3 nucleotides read TGCGCCAGCAGTGGAACAGGGGGGGCCTACAATGAGCAGTTCTTC. Protein sequence: CASSGTGGAYNEQFF. Supplemented by reference TRBV5-1 and TRBJ2-1, the full variable domain reads KAGVTQTPRYLIKTRGQQVTLSCSPISGHRSVSWYQQTPGQGLQFLFEYFSETQRNKGNFPGRFSGRQFSNSRSEMNVSTLELGDSALYLCASSGTGGAYNEQFFGPGTRLTVL.